One T cell receptor (beta chain) is described in this entry. Only in-frame clones appear in the TCRdb table, and some are missing; sequencing was by immunoSEQ multiplex PCR. This repertoire shows around 76,000 clones, more than 80% found once; its top ten account for over 4.5%. This specimen belongs to a study of blood T cell repertoires in COVID-19. Across the whole study: PBMCs, B-cell-depleted T cells, or T cells provided the cDNA or gDNA that made up the material.

The CDR3 consists of 19 residues. Losses at the gene ends were 7 bases for V and 2 bases for J; bases not matched to a gene: 15. Germline CDR1 SGHAT, CDR2 FQNNGV. Sequencing was carried out using peripheral blood. The sequence was collected from an older man with acute or convalescent COVID-19. The chain employs TRBV11-2 and TRBJ2-1, with TRBD2 matching over 12 bases. CDR3 DNA: TGTGCCAGCACCATAACAGCATCTCTAGCGGGAGGGCCCTACAATGAGCAGTTCTTC. Residues: CASTITASLAGGPYNEQFF.